This T cell receptor (beta chain) was identified in a study of CD8 T cells in Susac syndrome. With random hexamers, roughly 0.45 to 1 ug RNA was reverse transcribed. In TCRdb, the immunoSEQ multiplex PCR reads were re-called with MiXCR into one record per CDR3 protein. The profile shows about 170,000 distinct CDR3 sequences, 93% of them singletons. TEMRA cells were FACS-enriched, and CD8+ and CD4+ T cells were isolated negatively. The source is a human donor with multiple sclerosis. Sequencing was done on a sample of CD4+ T cells from PBMCs.

CDR3 in amino acids: CASSDTGSYGYTF. The CDR3 coding sequence is TGTGCCAGCAGTGATACGGGATCCTATGGCTACACCTTC. The J gene is TRBJ1-2, the V gene TRBV5-4; D remains ambiguous. Germline V gene lookup returns CDR1 SGHNT and CDR2 YYREEE (reference sequence). The CDR3 covers 13 residues. The V and J ends lost 5 bases and 4 bases respectively, with 12 bases between them.